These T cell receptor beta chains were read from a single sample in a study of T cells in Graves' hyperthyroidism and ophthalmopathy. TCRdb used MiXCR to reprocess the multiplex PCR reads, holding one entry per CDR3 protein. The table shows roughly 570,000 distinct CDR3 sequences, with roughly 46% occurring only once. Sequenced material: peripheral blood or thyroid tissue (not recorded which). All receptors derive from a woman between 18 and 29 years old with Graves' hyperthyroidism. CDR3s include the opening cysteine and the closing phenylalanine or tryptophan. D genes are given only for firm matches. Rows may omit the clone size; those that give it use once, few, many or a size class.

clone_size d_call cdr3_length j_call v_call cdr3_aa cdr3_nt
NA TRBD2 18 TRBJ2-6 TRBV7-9 CASSSRLAGDVGANVLTF TGTGCCAGCAGCTCCCGACTAGCGGGAGACGTCGGGGCCAACGTCCTGACTTTC
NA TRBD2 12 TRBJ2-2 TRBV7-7 CASSLAGRELFF TGTGCTAGCAGCTTAGCGGGCAGGGAGCTGTTTTTT
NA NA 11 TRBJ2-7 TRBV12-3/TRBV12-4 CASSWGYEQCF TGTGCCAGCAGTTGGGGCTACGAGCAGTGCTTC
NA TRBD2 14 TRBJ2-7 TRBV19 CASSIELASYEQYF TGTGCCAGTAGTATAGAACTAGCGAGCTACGAGCAGTACTTC
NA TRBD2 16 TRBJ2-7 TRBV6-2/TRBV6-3 CASGGLAVPSLYEQYF TGTGCCAGCGGTGGACTAGCGGTTCCTTCTCTCTACGAGCAGTACTTC
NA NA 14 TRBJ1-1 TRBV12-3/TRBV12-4 CASSHSAGDTEAFF TGTGCCAGCAGCCACTCCGCGGGTGACACTGAGGCTTTCTTT
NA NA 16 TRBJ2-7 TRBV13 CASSHAPGGISYEQHF TGTGCCAGCAGCCACGCCCCAGGAGGAATTTCCTACGAGCAGCACTTC
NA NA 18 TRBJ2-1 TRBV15 CATSSPKSRQKGSDEQFF TGTGCCACCAGCAGCCCAAAATCCAGACAAAAAGGTAGCGATGAGCAGTTCTTC
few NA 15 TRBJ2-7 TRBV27 CASSLGGGGRYEQYF TGTGCCAGCAGTTTAGGGGGAGGAGGTAGATACGAGCAGTACTTC
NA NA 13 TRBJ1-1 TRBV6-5 CASSRRAGSALVF TGTGCCAGCAGTCGGCGGGCGGGGTCGGCCCTCGTCTTT
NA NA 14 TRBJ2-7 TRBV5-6 CASSLGLGSLEQYF TGTGCCAGCAGCTTGGGACTGGGGTCCCTCGAGCAGTACTTC
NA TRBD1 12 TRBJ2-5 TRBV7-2 CASSFRTGTQYF TGTGCCAGCAGCTTCCGGACAGGGACCCAGTACTTC
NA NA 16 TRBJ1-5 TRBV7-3 CASSPRRDDTGQPQHF TGTGCCAGCAGCCCCCGGCGGGATGACACCGGTCAGCCCCAGCATTTT
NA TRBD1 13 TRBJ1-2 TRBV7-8 CASSSGGEYGYTF TGTGCCAGCAGCTCAGGGGGCGAGTATGGCTACACCTTC
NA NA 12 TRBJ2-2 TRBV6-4 CASNALTGELFF TGTGCCAGCAACGCCCTGACCGGGGAGCTGTTTTTT
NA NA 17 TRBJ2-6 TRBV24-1 CATSDSGDKSGANVLTF TGTGCCACCAGTGATTCCGGGGACAAGTCTGGGGCCAACGTCCTGACTTTC
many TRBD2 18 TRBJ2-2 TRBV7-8 CASSLGGLAGVDTGELFF TGTGCCAGCAGCTTAGGAGGACTAGCGGGAGTCGACACCGGGGAGCTGTTTTTT
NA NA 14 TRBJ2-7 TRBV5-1 CASSSGTGSYERYF TGCGCCAGCAGCTCAGGGACGGGCTCCTACGAGCGGTACTTC
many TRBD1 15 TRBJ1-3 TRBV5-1 CASSLTGQERNTIYF TGCGCCAGCAGCTTGACAGGACAGGAACGAAACACCATATATTTT
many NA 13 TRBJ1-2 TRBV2 CASSERQHDGYTF TGTGCCAGCAGTGAACGACAGCATGATGGCTACACCTTC
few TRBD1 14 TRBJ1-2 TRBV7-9 CASSVEAGGGGYTF TGTGCCAGCAGCGTTGAAGCAGGGGGCGGTGGCTACACCTTC
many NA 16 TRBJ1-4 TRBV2 CATTPGLGAWDEKLFF TGTGCCACAACCCCCGGCCTAGGGGCCTGGGATGAAAAACTGTTTTTT
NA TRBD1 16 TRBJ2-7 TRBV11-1 CASSSITGGALYEQYF TGTGCCAGCAGCTCCATTACAGGGGGCGCCCTCTACGAGCAGTACTTC
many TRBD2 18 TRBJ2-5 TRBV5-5 CASSLAPGLAGNQETQYF TGTGCCAGCAGCTTGGCCCCTGGACTAGCGGGGAATCAAGAGACCCAGTACTTC
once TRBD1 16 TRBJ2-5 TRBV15 CATSTRQGVGQETQYF TGTGCCACCAGCACCCGACAGGGGGTCGGGCAAGAGACCCAGTACTTC
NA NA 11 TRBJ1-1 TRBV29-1 CSVAGPAEAFF TGCAGCGTTGCGGGACCGGCTGAAGCTTTCTTT
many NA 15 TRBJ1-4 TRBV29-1 CSVEDRDYSGEKLFF TGCAGCGTTGAAGACCGGGACTATTCAGGGGAAAAACTGTTTTTT
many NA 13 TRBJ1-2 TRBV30 CAWSDKAWVGYTF TGTGCCTGGAGCGACAAGGCTTGGGTTGGCTACACCTTC
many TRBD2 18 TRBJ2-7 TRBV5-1 CASSSTLTSGRRFYEQYF TGCGCCAGCAGCTCGACTTTAACTAGCGGGAGAAGGTTTTACGAGCAGTACTTC
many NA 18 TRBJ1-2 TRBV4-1 CASSHPSPGIESILGYTF TGCGCCAGCAGCCATCCTTCCCCAGGGATTGAGTCGATTCTCGGCTACACCTTC